What follows is one T cell receptor (beta chain) and its context. These data come from a study of control samples from healthy donors and cancer patients. Sequencing was performed with immunoSEQ multiplex PCR; in TCRdb, only in-frame clones are kept and a portion is missing. The sample includes roughly 89,000 clones, roughly 91% of them seen just once. The V gene's germline CDR1 is SGHRS and CDR2 YFSETQ. After removal of 3 bases from V and 1 base from J, the junction contained 19 bases not matched to a gene. The CDR3 consists of 20 residues. Sequencing was done on a sample of blood. The V gene is TRBV5-1, the J gene TRBJ2-3, with 8 positions matching TRBD1. This receptor was obtained from a man between 45 and 60 years old in good health. This CDR3 reads CASSSWRDRRVGPGTDTQYF. Here the CDR3 DNA reads TGCGCCAGCAGCTCCTGGCGGGACAGGAGAGTAGGGCCGGGCACAGATACGCAGTATTTT.